The 26 T cell receptor beta chains given below trace back to one sample, sequenced in a study of CD8 T cells in Susac syndrome. An amount of RNA that ranged from roughly 0.45 to 1 ug was reverse transcribed with random hexamers. TCRdb re-called the immunoSEQ multiplex PCR reads through MiXCR, storing one row per CDR3 protein. The sample lists some 260,000 distinct CDR3 sequences, roughly 93% occurring once. The sample was CD4+ T cells from PBMCs. The receptor set was obtained from a human donor with multiple sclerosis.

The rearrangement uses TRBV20-1 and TRBJ2-2; TRBD2 agrees at 7 bases. CDR3 length: 14 residues. Germline V gives CDR1 DFQATT, CDR2 SNEGSKA (reference sequence). The V and J ends lost 4 bases and 6 bases, in that order; junction bases with no gene match: 8. CDR3 coding DNA: TGCAGTGCTATGGGGGGGACGACGCCCGGGGAGCTGTTTTTT. It encodes CSAMGGTTPGELFF.

The chain is built from TRBV3-1 and TRBJ2-5; 16 bases line up with TRBD2. Germline CDR1 is LGHDT and CDR2 is YNNKEL (reference sequence). The J segment lost 4 bases and the V segment lost 4 bases, leaving 6 bases of the junction unmatched. The CDR3 loop spans 17 amino acids. The CDR3 protein is CASSPGTSGGAGETQYF. CDR3 in DNA: TGTGCCAGCAGCCCCGGGACTAGCGGGGGGGCCGGAGAGACCCAGTACTTC.

The rearrangement links TRBV25-1 to TRBJ2-3; D is possibly TRBD1 (6 bases). The V and J ends lost 6 bases and 6 bases respectively, with 13 bases between them. The CDR3 is 13 amino acids. Germline-derived CDR1 and CDR2 are MGHDK and SYGVNS. Here the CDR3 reads CASSAQGPDTQYF. Here the CDR3 DNA reads TGTGCCAGCAGCGCCCAGGGGCCGGATACGCAGTATTTT.

The chain joins TRBV19 to TRBJ2-1, with 8 bases matching TRBD2. The trim removed 9 bases at V and 10 bases at J, leaving 17 bases unmatched. This CDR3 contains 15 residues. Germline CDR1 and CDR2: LNHDA and SQIVND (reference sequence). The CDR3 sequence is CASLREPGTRYEQFF. The CDR3 nucleotides read TGTGCCAGCCTTAGGGAACCCGGGACTAGATACGAGCAGTTCTTC.

V gene TRBV9 combines with J gene TRBJ1-4; TRBD1 might be the D (6 bases). Looked up from germline, CDR1 is SGDLS and CDR2 is YYNGEE. V lost 3 bases, J lost 6 bases, and 18 bases lay in between. CDR3 length: 16 amino acids. CDR3 nucleotides: TGTGCCAGCAGCGCCGGGCCGCGGGGGGCGTATGAAAAACTGTTTTTT. Translated: CASSAGPRGAYEKLFF.

The J gene is TRBJ1-3, the V gene TRBV12-3 or TRBV12-4; D ambiguous. The V end lost 6 bases, the J end lost 2 bases, and 11 bases lay between the germline ends. The CDR3 is 14 residues long. CDR3 amino acids: CASRVSTTGNTIYF. CDR3 in DNA: TGTGCCAGCAGAGTGTCGACGACTGGAAACACCATATATTTT.

The V and J genes are TRBV6-6 and TRBJ2-5; D possibly corresponds to TRBD2 (6 bases). Germline V gene data show CDR1 as MNHNY and CDR2 as SVGAGI (reference sequence). V gave up 4 bases and J gave up 1 base, with 10 bases separating them. The CDR3 is made up of 14 amino acids. The chain's CDR3 is CASSSGGAQETQYF. As DNA, the CDR3 is TGTGCCAGCAGTTCGGGCGGGGCCCAAGAGACCCAGTACTTC.

The J gene is TRBJ1-1, the V gene TRBV6-6; 10 positions match TRBD1. Unmatched junction bases numbered 9, after V lost 7 bases and J lost 1 base. The V gene's germline CDR1 is MNHNY and CDR2 SVGAGI (reference sequence). The CDR3 contains 16 residues. DNA of the CDR3: TGTGCCAGCACCAGGGACAGGGGTCAATGGAACACTGAAGCTTTCTTT. Residues: CASTRDRGQWNTEAFF.

The rearrangement links TRBV3-1 to TRBJ2-1; no firm D call. Germline V gene data show CDR1 as LGHDT and CDR2 as YNNKEL (reference sequence). The ends were cut back, 5 bases at V and 8 bases at J, with 7 bases in the middle. The CDR3 is 11 residues long. CDR3 in amino acids: CASSSPHEQFF. For the CDR3, the DNA is TGTGCCAGCAGCAGCCCACATGAGCAGTTCTTC.

This sequence joins TRBV28 and TRBJ2-4; D unclear. Germline V lookup: CDR1 MDHEN, CDR2 SYDVKM. The CDR3 covers 14 residues. V lost 5 bases to trimming and J lost 6 bases, with 14 bases between them. The DNA for the CDR3 is TGTGCCAGCAGTCCCTCCGGACGAGGAAACATTCAGTACTTC. Translating it yields CASSPSGRGNIQYF.

The J gene is TRBJ1-2, the V gene TRBV15, with TRBD1 matching over 8 bases. The CDR3 loop spans 14 amino acids. CDR1 is LNHNV and CDR2 is YYDKDF in the germline V gene (reference sequence). The ends lost 0 bases at V and 8 bases at J; junction bases unmatched: 5. The CDR3 DNA sequence: TGTGCCACCAGCAGAGATCAGGGGGCGGGAGGCTACACCTTC. Amino acids: CATSRDQGAGGYTF.

V is TRBV5-6 and J is TRBJ2-5; TRBD1 matches at 7 bases. The CDR3 length is 15 residues. V trimming: 0 bases; J trimming: 4 bases; junction bases outside the gene matches: 6. The germline V gene has CDR1 SGHDT and CDR2 YYEEEE. The CDR3 DNA sequence: TGTGCCAGCAGCTTGGTTACAGGGGCCGGAGAGACCCAGTACTTC. It encodes CASSLVTGAGETQYF.

The chain joins TRBV2 to TRBJ1-1; no clear D gene. Trimming took 6 bases from V and 5 from J, leaving 10 bases between them. The germline V gene encodes CDR1 SNHLY and CDR2 FYNNEI. The CDR3 extends over 12 amino acids. The CDR3 region is CASSGWWTEAFF. The DNA of the CDR3 is TGTGCCAGCAGCGGGTGGTGGACTGAAGCTTTCTTT. The variable domain in full, with the rest retrieved from reference TRBV2 and TRBJ1-1, is EPEVTQTPSHQVTQMGQEVILRCVPISNHLYFYWYRQILGQKVEFLVSFYNNEISEKSEIFDDQFSVERPDGSNFTLKIRSTKLEDSAMYFCASSGWWTEAFFGQGTRLTVV.

The CDR3 loop reads CSVWTGGSETQYF. In DNA form, the CDR3 reads TGCAGCGTTTGGACAGGGGGGAGTGAGACCCAGTACTTC. The rearrangement links TRBV29-1 to TRBJ2-5, with 10 bases fitting TRBD1. V lost 5 bases and J lost 5; bases outside the gene matches: 5. Germline CDR1 reads SQVTM; CDR2 reads ANQGSEA. CDR3 length equals 13 residues.

The gene calls are TRBV28 and TRBJ2-2; D call uncertain. This CDR3 region has 13 residues. V shed 7 bases and J shed 1 base, with 7 bases lying between them. From germline, CDR1 is MDHEN and CDR2 SYDVKM. The CDR3 nucleotides read TGTGCCAGCATGGATATGAACACCGGGGAGCTGTTTTTT. It encodes CASMDMNTGELFF.

The rearrangement uses TRBV7-9 and TRBJ2-5; TRBD1 matches 10 bases. With V trimmed by 5 bases and J by 3 bases, 3 bases remained unmatched. CDR1 is SEHNR, CDR2 FQNEAQ, per germline (reference sequence). The CDR3 totals 14 residues. CDR3: CASSLGQGEETQYF. DNA of the CDR3: TGTGCCAGCAGCCTTGGACAGGGGGAAGAGACCCAGTACTTC.

This clonotype is a singleton in its sample. This chain uses TRBV7-6 with TRBJ2-3; 8 positions agree with TRBD1. The J segment lost 0 bases and the V segment lost 0 bases, leaving 17 bases of the junction unmatched. In germline, CDR1 is SGHVS, CDR2 FNYEAQ. This CDR3 spans 21 amino acids. CDR3 amino acids: CASSLARAGGRAVSSTDTQYF. Written as DNA, the CDR3 is TGTGCCAGCAGCTTAGCGCGGGCAGGGGGCAGGGCGGTCTCTAGCACAGATACGCAGTATTTT.

The CDR3 nucleotides read TGTGCCACCAGTGATTTCGACACAGATACGCAGTATTTT. It yields the protein CATSDFDTDTQYF. The chain recombines TRBV24-1 with TRBJ2-3; D is unresolved. Per the germline V gene, CDR1 is KGHDR and CDR2 is SFDVKD. There are 13 residues in the CDR3. V lost 1 base to trimming and J lost 2 bases, with 3 bases between them.

The V call is TRBV3-1, the J call TRBJ1-2; D remains ambiguous. CDR3 length equals 15 residues. CDR1 LGHDT and CDR2 YNNKEL come from the germline V gene (reference sequence). Trimming removed 0 bases at V and 5 bases at J, with 13 bases between. The CDR3 loop reads CASSQDLNIIYGYTF. As DNA, the CDR3 is TGTGCCAGCAGCCAAGATCTGAACATAATATATGGCTACACCTTC. Full variable domain (outside the CDR3, taken from reference TRBV3-1 and TRBJ1-2): DTAVSQTPKYLVTQMGNDKSIKCEQNLGHDTMYWYKQDSKKFLKIMFSYNNKELIINETVPNRFSPKSPDKAHLNLHINSLELGDSAVYFCASSQDLNIIYGYTFGSGTRLTVV.

V usage is TRBV2 and J usage is TRBJ1-1; TRBD1 matches 9 bases. After removal of 8 bases from V and 1 base from J, the junction contained 2 bases not matched to a gene. Germline V gives CDR1 SNHLY, CDR2 FYNNEI. CDR3 length equals 13 residues. CDR3 amino acids: CASGQGRNTEAFF. The CDR3 DNA follows: TGTGCCAGCGGACAGGGGCGGAACACTGAAGCTTTCTTT.

This chain links TRBV7-9 with TRBJ1-5; D unresolved. From germline, CDR1 is SEHNR and CDR2 FQNEAQ (reference sequence). The CDR3 is made up of 14 amino acids. Trimming left V 5 bases short and J 3 bases short, with 11 bases between. DNA for the CDR3: TGTGCCAGCAGCACAGAGGTCCCCAATCAGCCCCAGCATTTT. Residues: CASSTEVPNQPQHF.

The CDR3 protein is CATSSWTGNSYEQYF. CDR3 nucleotides: TGTGCCACCAGCAGTTGGACAGGGAACTCCTACGAGCAGTACTTC. The chain links TRBV15 to TRBJ2-7, with 8 bases aligning to TRBD1. The V segment lost 3 bases and the J segment 0 bases; nucleotides outside the gene matches: 4. The germline gives CDR1 LNHNV, CDR2 YYDKDF (reference sequence). The CDR3 sequence is 15 residues long.

The chain carries TRBV29-1 and TRBJ2-2; D is undetermined. The CDR3 runs to 14 residues. V was trimmed by 0 bases and J by 3 bases, leaving 8 bases between them. Germline assignment: CDR1 SQVTM and CDR2 ANQGSEA. This chain's CDR3 is CSVEDWADTGELFF. In nucleotides, the CDR3 is TGCAGCGTTGAAGATTGGGCAGACACCGGGGAGCTGTTTTTT.

V and J are TRBV20-1 and TRBJ2-1, with TRBD2 matching over 8 bases. There are 15 residues in the CDR3. J gave up 10 bases and V 1 base, and 12 bases lay outside the gene matches. The germline V gene has CDR1 DFQATT and CDR2 SNEGSKA (reference sequence). The CDR3, as DNA: TGCAGTGCTAGAGTATCCGGGAGGGCCGACCTCGAGCAGTTCTTC. It yields the protein CSARVSGRADLEQFF.

This chain connects TRBV12-3 or TRBV12-4 to TRBJ2-1; 7 bases line up with TRBD1. The CDR3 covers 15 residues. After removal of 2 bases from V and 5 bases from J, the junction contained 6 bases not matched to a gene. The CDR3: CASSLIGTANNEQFF. DNA for the CDR3: TGTGCCAGCAGTTTAATCGGGACAGCTAACAATGAGCAGTTCTTC.

The V call is TRBV6-1, the J call TRBJ1-2, with D perhaps matching TRBD1 (5 bases). Germline V gives CDR1 MNHNS, CDR2 SASEGT. The CDR3 runs 13 residues. Trimming stripped 11 bases from V and 2 bases from J, with 15 bases between. CDR3 nucleotide sequence: TGTGCCGAATCTGGGTCAGGGAACTATGGCTACACCTTC. Translating it yields CAESGSGNYGYTF.